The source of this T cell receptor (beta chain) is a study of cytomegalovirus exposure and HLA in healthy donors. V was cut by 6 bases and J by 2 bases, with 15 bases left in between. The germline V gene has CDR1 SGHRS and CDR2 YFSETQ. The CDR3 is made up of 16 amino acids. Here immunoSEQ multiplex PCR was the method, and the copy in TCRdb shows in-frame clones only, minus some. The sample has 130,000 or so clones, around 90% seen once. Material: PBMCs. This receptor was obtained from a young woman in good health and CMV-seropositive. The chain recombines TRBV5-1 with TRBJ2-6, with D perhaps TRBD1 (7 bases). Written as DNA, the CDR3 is TGCGCCAGCACAGGGGGGCAGAGCCCTGGGGCCAACGTCCTGACTTTC. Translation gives CASTGGQSPGANVLTF.